This T cell receptor (beta chain) was recorded in a study of CD8 T cells in Susac syndrome. Random hexamers were used to reverse transcribe an amount of about 0.45 to 1 ug RNA. TCR beta CDR3 was amplified by immunoSEQ covering 54 Vbeta and 13 Jbeta. TCRdb redid the calling of the immunoSEQ multiplex PCR reads with MiXCR, one entry per CDR3 protein. In the table there are hundreds of thousands of distinct CDR3 sequences, about 94% of which are singletons. Whole-study results and caveats: Clonal expansion was absent from the CD4+ T cell repertoires in Susac syndrome.

Points on this clonotype: Its target is unknown.

The germline V gene encodes CDR1 MNHEY and CDR2 SVGAGI. V lost 2 bases and J lost 1, with 7 bases in between. This CDR3 region has 14 residues. Sequenced input: CD4+ T cells from PBMCs. The receptor was isolated from a human donor with Susac syndrome. J is TRBJ2-3 and V is TRBV6-5; D not certain. CDR3 coding DNA: TGTGCCAGCAGTTACGGCGAAGGCACAGATACGCAGTATTTT. Protein product: CASSYGEGTDTQYF.